This T cell receptor (beta chain) was identified during a study of human T cells and chemical hapten exposure (dated by TCRdb to 2020 to 2022). The study in broad terms: For sensitization, 2% DPC in acetone was applied to a roughly 2 cm by roughly 2 cm area of upper inner arm skin. The patient cohort, mostly female, included alopecia areata with under or over 50% scalp involvement, alopecia totalis and alopecia universalis. This study followed changes in the peripheral blood TCR repertoire in vivo during primary and secondary sensitization of alopecia patients to the hapten diphenylcyclopropenone (DPC). Libraries were pooled for sequencing, and variation in per-sample TCR yields was attributed mainly to small differences in library volumes within the pool. Blood for TCR sequencing was provided by twenty-nine alopecia patients at one to four time points (pre-sensitization, 2, 6 and 24 weeks). Patients additionally received weekly therapeutic DPC doses to the scalp throughout the approximately 25-week study period. Patient blood was sampled pre-sensitization (week 0) and at 2, 6 and about 24 weeks after DPC sensitization. Patch testing was performed on the upper back with Finn chambers containing 0.01% DPC, and the patch tests were scored after 6 days according to International Contact Dermatitis Research Group standards. Overall study results and their limits: Alopecia, a presumed autoimmune disease, was present in all patients, so the immune response of the patients might differ from that of healthy individuals. Repeated subsampling changed both the strength of the expansion versus patch-test correlation and the threshold at which the correlation became significant. Compared with pre-sensitization or healthy control sets, expanded TCRs formed significantly more large CDR3 similarity clusters, which is consistent with antigen-driven responses. No change with DPC sensitization was found in the number of TCRs above 1 in 1000 frequency, and no evidence of global repertoire structure alterations was found. Patch test score was positively correlated with the number of PT1 expanded TCRs, with significance at thresholds 8, 16 and 32 but not at 4.

The time point label of this sample denotes: patch test 2, 6 weeks after DPC sensitization. The treatment or condition label for this specimen denotes: therapeutic diphenylcyclopropenone sensitization with weekly scalp DPC. At every patch-test visit, the blood draw took place before the patch test was put on. Patients were considered eligible if aged 18 to 70, diagnosed with alopecia and deemed suitable for DPC therapy, and patients were excluded if pregnant. Total RNA was extracted from unfractionated whole blood collected in Tempus Blood RNA tubes. Remarks on this clonotype: Its cognate antigen has yet to be identified. Per-base quality was not reported, and no clone a single base away is much larger than it.

The library was generated by RACE. The listed sequencing device is NextSeq 500. During library preparation, unique molecular identifiers were attached to individual cDNA molecules so that TCRs could be counted quantitatively and reproducibly. Both TCR alpha and TCR beta chains were sequenced from each blood RNA sample. On the study's bioinformatics: A median of about 89,000 TCRs per sample was observed, with a range of about 23,224 to 690,600. The Decombinator software suite was used to annotate the V, J and CDR3 of the TCR reads. Every sample was subsampled to the same number of TCRs (28,000) for the PS versus PT1 abundance plots. TCRs were defined as expanded if absent before sensitization and observed at least eight times at the 2-week time point. TCRdb trimmed public reads at Q25 via fastp, called clones via MiXCR and kept in-frame beta chains. Records with the same CDR3 protein are collapsed into one entry carrying the most frequent genes and DNA. The V and J calls shown here were made by TCRdb, not taken from the authors' results. The sample data list just over 350,000 distinct CDR3 sequences, and about 6% of these were observed just once. The ten largest clones take up about 6% of the sample.

The CDR3, cysteine through phenylalanine, is 13 amino acids long. Of the read, only the CDR3 DNA is kept; its 39 bases are in frame from base 1. Trimming removed 7 bases from V and 6 bases from J, leaving 13 bases between the germline ends. This TCR derives from a woman younger than 35 with alopecia areata. Some clones in this sample may be carry-over from other donors' samples. The chain uses TRBV12-3 or TRBV12-4 and TRBJ2-1, with a weak D call of TRBD2 (6 bases match). The sequencing here drew on whole blood, taken in connection with sensitization to the hapten diphenylcyclopropenone (DPC). The nucleotides read TGTGCCAGCACCGCCGGGACTCGCAATGAGCAGTTCTTC. Its protein reads: CASTAGTRNEQFF.